Following are 32 T cell receptor beta chains from one sample sequenced in a study of T cell responses to AZD1222 COVID-19 vaccine. Clones were read by immunoSEQ multiplex PCR, and TCRdb kept only the in-frame ones, dropping some. This table has approximately 120,000 clones, 85% appearing once. The sample in question was peripheral blood, obtained 28 days after the second AZD1222 dose. Receptor source: an adult who received the AZD1222 COVID-19 vaccine.

V and J are TRBV9 and TRBJ1-1, with D possibly TRBD1 on 5 matching bases. With 3 bases removed from V and 4 bases from J, the gap between germline ends came to 19 bases. This CDR3 is 16 amino acids long. Germline lookup yields CDR1 SGDLS and CDR2 YYNGEE. The CDR3 loop is CASSARFDWGGTEAFF. The CDR3 nucleotides are TGTGCCAGCAGCGCACGATTCGATTGGGGCGGCACTGAAGCTTTCTTT.

The gene calls are TRBV30 and TRBJ1-5, with 8 bases matching TRBD1. CDR1 is GTSNPN and CDR2 is SVGIG in the germline V gene (reference sequence). The CDR3 contains 14 residues. J was trimmed by 6 bases and V by 0 bases; bases with no gene match: 4. The CDR3 nucleotides are TGTGCCTGGAGTGTACAGGGGGGAACTCAGCCCCAGCATTTT. Its protein is CAWSVQGGTQPQHF.

The V and J genes are TRBV5-6 and TRBJ1-2; 7 nucleotides agree with TRBD1. This CDR3 comprises 15 residues. Trimming removed 5 bases from V and 4 bases from J; junction bases left unmatched: 11. The V gene's germline CDR1 is SGHDT and CDR2 YYEEEE. The CDR3 coding sequence is TGTGCCAGCAGAGCTGAAGGGGGCGCGCGCTATGGCTACACCTTC. Its protein is CASRAEGGARYGYTF.

The chain links TRBV5-6 to TRBJ2-5; 8 bases are shared with TRBD1. Germline assignment: CDR1 SGHDT and CDR2 YYEEEE. V was clipped by 8 bases and J by 4 bases; unmatched bases: 13. There are 15 residues in the CDR3. CDR3 nucleotides: TGTGCCAGTCGGCTGACCTCAGGGGGCGCAGAGACCCAGTACTTC. This translates into CASRLTSGGAETQYF.

The chain joins TRBV2 to TRBJ1-4, with 7 bases lining up with TRBD1. The CDR3 is 14 amino acids. In germline, CDR1 is SNHLY, CDR2 FYNNEI. V trimming: 2 bases; J trimming: 8 bases; junction bases outside the gene matches: 5. The CDR3: CASSERQGWEKLFF. The DNA of the CDR3 is TGTGCCAGCAGTGAACGACAGGGCTGGGAAAAACTGTTTTTT.

The rearrangement links TRBV11-2 to TRBJ2-2; no clear D. CDR3 length equals 12 residues. Germline V gene sequence: CDR1 SGHAT, CDR2 FQNNGV. Trimming shortened V by 3 bases and J by 2 bases, and 1 base separated the two germline ends. The CDR3: CASSFNTGELFF. CDR3 coding DNA: TGTGCCAGCAGCTTCAACACCGGGGAGCTGTTTTTT.

V gene TRBV11-2 combines with J gene TRBJ2-2; 9 nucleotides match TRBD2. Germline assignment: CDR1 SGHAT and CDR2 FQNNGV. The CDR3 extends over 16 amino acids. J was trimmed by 7 bases and V by 4 bases; bases with no gene match: 10. The CDR3 region has the DNA TGTGCCAGCAGCTCTCCGAGCGGGGGGCGGGGCGGGGAGCTGTTTTTT. It is translated as CASSSPSGGRGGELFF.

The chain uses TRBV2 and TRBJ2-1; D unclear. CDR3 length: 12 residues. The germline V gene has CDR1 SNHLY and CDR2 FYNNEI. Trimming shortened V by 1 base and J by 9 bases, and 7 bases separated the two germline ends. The CDR3 loop reads CASSEEAFEQFF. The CDR3 nucleotides read TGTGCCAGCAGTGAAGAAGCCTTTGAGCAGTTCTTC.

The chain carries TRBV5-4 and TRBJ1-4; 8 bases are shared with TRBD1. V shed 4 bases, J shed 8 bases, and the junction held 7 bases outside the gene matches. The V gene's germline CDR1 is SGHNT and CDR2 YYREEE (reference sequence). The CDR3 has 14 residues. CDR3 bases: TGTGCCAGCAGCACGGGACAGGTGAACGAAAAACTGTTTTTT. The encoded protein is CASSTGQVNEKLFF.

This chain uses TRBV5-6 with TRBJ1-5; D is ambiguous. Germline values: CDR1 SGHDT, CDR2 YYEEEE. This CDR3 comprises 16 residues. The V gene lost 4 bases and the J gene lost 1 base, with 15 bases spanning the gap. CDR3 protein: CASSREGSLSNQPQHF. CDR3 DNA: TGTGCCAGCAGCCGGGAAGGGAGTCTAAGCAATCAGCCCCAGCATTTT.

The V gene is TRBV19, the J gene TRBJ2-7, with 8 bases that match TRBD1. The V gene's germline CDR1 is LNHDA and CDR2 SQIVND (reference sequence). V trimming: 2 bases; J trimming: 6 bases; junction bases outside the gene matches: 6. The CDR3 is 14 amino acids. Written as DNA, the CDR3 is TGTGCCAGTAGTATATACGGGACAGGCCTCGAGCAGTACTTC. Residues: CASSIYGTGLEQYF. Filled out from reference TRBV19 and TRBJ2-7, the complete variable domain reads DGGITQSPKYLFRKEGQNVTLSCEQNLNHDAMYWYRQDPGQGLRLIYYSQIVNDFQKGDIAEGYSVSREKKESFPLTVTSAQKNPTAFYLCASSIYGTGLEQYFGPGTRLTVT.

The CDR3 DNA reads TGTGCCAGCGGGGGGGCCTCCTACAATGAGCAGTTCTTC. Translation gives CASGGASYNEQFF. The J gene is TRBJ2-1, the V gene TRBV6-5; D perhaps matches TRBD2 (7 bases). Trimming took 8 bases from V and 0 from J, leaving 8 bases between them. This CDR3 is 13 amino acids long. Germline CDR1 MNHEY, CDR2 SVGAGI.

This chain joins TRBV6-5 and TRBJ2-1; 9 nucleotides agree with TRBD2. Germline lookup yields CDR1 MNHEY and CDR2 SVGAGI. Trimming removed 6 bases from V and 4 bases from J; junction bases left unmatched: 4. The length of the CDR3 is 14 residues. CDR3 coding DNA: TGTGCCAGCAGACCTGGACTAGCGTACAATGAGCAGTTCTTC. Amino acids: CASRPGLAYNEQFF.

Comment on this clone: At one end, the junction sequence differs from germline, possibly due to a read error. This chain links TRBV28 with TRBJ2-2; 7 bases fit TRBD1. The CDR3 is 13 residues long. Germline CDR1 is MDHEN and CDR2 is SYDVKM. The CDR3 is CTTRDSNTGELFF. The CDR3 DNA is TGCACCACCAGGGACAGTAACACCGGGGAGCTGTTTTTT.

This clone was recorded a few times. The rearrangement joins TRBV5-4 to TRBJ2-6, with 7 bases fitting TRBD1. The V and J ends lost 4 bases and 0 bases, in that order; junction bases with no gene match: 7. CDR3 length: 17 residues. Germline-derived CDR1 and CDR2 are SGHNT and YYREEE (reference sequence). Here the CDR3 DNA reads TGTGCCAGCAGCCGAACGGACAGGTCCTCTGGGGCCAACGTCCTGACTTTC. This gives the protein CASSRTDRSSGANVLTF.

The J gene is TRBJ2-7, the V gene TRBV6-6; D perhaps matches TRBD1 (5 bases). V lost 7 bases and J lost 6, with 13 bases in between. The CDR3 is 12 amino acids. Germline assignment: CDR1 MNHNY and CDR2 SVGAGI (reference sequence). The CDR3, as DNA: TGTGCCAGCACGACAGATTGGGGCGAGCAGTACTTC. Amino acids: CASTTDWGEQYF.

The CDR3 loop is CASSATSGHSGNTIYF. The CDR3 coding sequence is TGTGCCAGCAGCGCAACTTCCGGACACTCTGGAAACACCATATATTTT. The J gene is TRBJ1-3, the V gene TRBV9; tentatively, D is TRBD1 (5 bases). There are 16 residues in the CDR3. Germline CDR1 is SGDLS and CDR2 is YYNGEE. V was clipped by 3 bases and J by 0 bases, with 13 bases between them. The whole variable domain, filled in from reference TRBV9 and TRBJ1-3, reads DSGVTQTPKHLITATGQRVTLRCSPRSGDLSVYWYQQSLDQGLQFLIQYYNGEERAKGNILERFSAQQFPDLHSELNLSSLELGDSALYFCASSATSGHSGNTIYFGEGSWLTVV.

The chain links TRBV19 to TRBJ1-2, with 9 bases fitting TRBD1. Germline-derived CDR1 and CDR2 are LNHDA and SQIVND (reference sequence). The CDR3 length is 15 residues. J lost 2 bases, V lost 4 bases, and 5 bases had no gene match. In DNA, the CDR3 is TGTGCCAGTAGTACACAGGGGGCGTCAAACTATGGCTACACCTTC. It encodes CASSTQGASNYGYTF.

The chain employs TRBV27 and TRBJ1-1; 9 positions match TRBD1. The CDR3 spans 17 residues. V shed 5 bases, J shed 0 bases, and the junction held 10 bases outside the gene matches. Germline V gives CDR1 MNHEY, CDR2 SMNVEV (reference sequence). CDR3 residues: CASSPGTGSPMNTEAFF. CDR3 coding DNA: TGTGCCAGCAGTCCCGGGACAGGGTCCCCAATGAACACTGAAGCTTTCTTT.

The genes are TRBV7-9 and TRBJ2-5; D is unclear. Looked up from germline, CDR1 is SEHNR and CDR2 is FQNEAQ (reference sequence). V was clipped by 6 bases and J by 4 bases, with 12 bases between them. The CDR3 extends over 13 amino acids. In DNA, the CDR3 is TGTGCCAGCAGACTATCTAGTCCAGAGACCCAGTACTTC. Translated: CASRLSSPETQYF.

The chain employs TRBV6-6 and TRBJ1-1, with D possibly matching TRBD1 (5 bases). The V gene lost 5 bases and the J gene lost 4 bases, with 26 bases spanning the gap. The CDR3 extends over 18 amino acids. Germline CDR1 is MNHNY and CDR2 is SVGAGI (reference sequence). CDR3 DNA sequence: TGTGCCAGCAGTCTGGGGGGGGTTGGAGGTAGAGGGTCCACTGAAGCTTTCTTT. It yields the protein CASSLGGVGGRGSTEAFF.

The chain links TRBV5-1 to TRBJ2-7; 8 positions agree with TRBD1. V shed 5 bases, J shed 1 base, and the junction held 8 bases outside the gene matches. The CDR3 extends over 15 amino acids. Per the germline V gene, CDR1 is SGHRS and CDR2 is YFSETQ. The CDR3 sequence: CASSSGQGGSYEQYF. As DNA, the CDR3 is TGCGCCAGCAGTTCCGGACAGGGTGGGTCCTACGAGCAGTACTTC.

The chain has TRBV2 and TRBJ1-1, with 12 positions matching TRBD1. The V segment lost 6 bases and the J segment 0 bases; nucleotides outside the gene matches: 2. Germline CDR1 reads SNHLY; CDR2 reads FYNNEI. This CDR3 spans 15 amino acids. The chain's CDR3 is CASRGQGALNTEAFF. The CDR3, as DNA: TGTGCCAGCAGGGGACAGGGGGCTTTGAACACTGAAGCTTTCTTT.

V is TRBV4-1 and J is TRBJ1-5; 9 positions match TRBD1. Germline values: CDR1 MGHRA, CDR2 YSYEKL. The CDR3 has 17 residues. The junction had 7 bases not matched to a gene; V was cut back by 3 bases and J by 1 base. In nucleotides, the CDR3 is TGCGCCAGCAGCCATGAGGGACAGGGCCGAAGCAATCAGCCCCAGCATTTT. Protein: CASSHEGQGRSNQPQHF.

V and J are TRBV11-2 and TRBJ2-1, with TRBD2 identical over 7 bases. The germline V gene encodes CDR1 SGHAT and CDR2 FQNNGV. The CDR3 contains 16 residues. V dropped 5 bases and J dropped 0; count of bases not matched to a gene: 7. CDR3 bases: TGTGCCAGCAGCCGTGTCGGGGGGAGCTCCTACAATGAGCAGTTCTTC. This gives the protein CASSRVGGSSYNEQFF.

The sample holds a few counts of this clone. This chain uses TRBV11-3 with TRBJ2-5; D is undetermined. The CDR3 sequence is 13 residues long. Germline loops: CDR1 SGHNT, CDR2 YENEEA. V was shortened by 1 base and J by 5 bases, with 8 bases between the two germline ends. The CDR3 loop reads CASSLASRETQYF. The CDR3 DNA sequence: TGTGCCAGCAGCTTAGCCTCCCGGGAGACCCAGTACTTC. The whole variable domain, remainder taken from reference TRBV11-3 and TRBJ2-5, is EAGVVQSPRYKIIEKKQPVAFWCNPISGHNTLYWYLQNLGQGPELLIRYENEEAVDDSQLPKDRFSAERLKGVDSTLKIQPAELGDSAVYLCASSLASRETQYFGPGTRLLVL.

The chain combines TRBV5-1 with TRBJ1-6; TRBD1 matches 7 bases. Germline V CDR1 and CDR2: SGHRS, YFSETQ. The CDR3 length is 15 residues. V gave up 4 bases and J gave up 8 bases; unmatched junction bases: 9. As DNA, the CDR3 is TGCGCCAGCAGCGAAGGGGCAGGGGGGGATTCACCCCTCCACTTT. It specifies CASSEGAGGDSPLHF. The variable domain in full, completed from reference TRBV5-1 and TRBJ1-6, reads KAGVTQTPRYLIKTRGQQVTLSCSPISGHRSVSWYQQTPGQGLQFLFEYFSETQRNKGNFPGRFSGRQFSNSRSEMNVSTLELGDSALYLCASSEGAGGDSPLHFGNGTRLTVT.

This chain joins TRBV30 and TRBJ2-2; 8 bases are a match to TRBD2. V shed 3 bases, J shed 5 bases, and the junction held 11 bases outside the gene matches. CDR1 GTSNPN and CDR2 SVGIG come from the germline V gene (reference sequence). The CDR3 length is 16 residues. Here the CDR3 reads CAWSGTTSGGTGELFF. The DNA for the CDR3 is TGTGCCTGGAGCGGAACGACCTCGGGGGGGACCGGGGAGCTGTTTTTT.

The rearrangement links TRBV6-1 to TRBJ1-5, with 9 bases matching TRBD1. Germline loops: CDR1 MNHNS, CDR2 SASEGT. CDR3 length: 20 residues. V gave up 3 bases and J gave up 0 bases; unmatched junction bases: 15. The CDR3 reads CASSDHSRQGGGISNQPQHF. In DNA, the CDR3 is TGTGCCAGCAGTGATCATTCAAGACAGGGGGGTGGGATTAGCAATCAGCCCCAGCATTTT.

The chain carries TRBV5-1 and TRBJ1-6, with unresolved D. The CDR3 consists of 17 residues. With 4 bases removed from V and 6 bases from J, the gap between germline ends came to 20 bases. Looked up from germline, CDR1 is SGHRS and CDR2 is YFSETQ. Here the CDR3 reads CASSPGSREVSNSPLHF. CDR3 nucleotides: TGCGCCAGCAGCCCCGGAAGCCGCGAAGTTTCTAATTCACCCCTCCACTTT.

This chain connects TRBV5-1 to TRBJ2-2, with a possible D match to TRBD2 (5 bases). The germline V gene encodes CDR1 SGHRS and CDR2 YFSETQ. With 0 bases removed from V and 5 bases from J, the gap between germline ends came to 11 bases. This CDR3 spans 15 amino acids. CDR3 protein: CASSLGVSGTGELFF. CDR3 DNA: TGCGCCAGCAGCTTGGGGGTGTCGGGAACCGGGGAGCTGTTTTTT. Based on the CDR3 plus reference TRBV5-1 and TRBJ2-2, the full variable domain is KAGVTQTPRYLIKTRGQQVTLSCSPISGHRSVSWYQQTPGQGLQFLFEYFSETQRNKGNFPGRFSGRQFSNSRSEMNVSTLELGDSALYLCASSLGVSGTGELFFGEGSRLTVL.

V gene TRBV4-3 combines with J gene TRBJ1-2; the D gene is possibly TRBD1 (6 bases). CDR1 is LGHNA and CDR2 is YSLEER in the germline V gene. This CDR3 contains 15 residues. Between the trimmed V and J ends, which lost 1 base and 0 bases, there was a span of 9 bases. The CDR3 region is CASSQGTEANYGYTF. The CDR3 nucleotides read TGCGCCAGCAGCCAAGGGACAGAAGCTAACTATGGCTACACCTTC.